This T cell receptor (beta chain) was obtained from a study of blood T cell repertoires in COVID-19 (dated by TCRdb to 2018 to 2020). The study in broad terms: Samples covering the acute and convalescent phases of COVID-19 were provided by collaborators in the United States, Italy and Spain. The material from the prospective study consisted of cDNA or gDNA derived from T cells, B-cell-depleted T cells, or PBMCs. Deeply sampled blood TCRbeta repertoires from subjects exposed to, actively infected with, or recovered from COVID-19 were included in the dataset. A freely available public database, intended as a resource for researchers studying the immune response to SARS-CoV-2, is where the repertoires were released. The samples were drawn from the first 160 participants of the ongoing ImmuneRACE study and from 1,254 subjects provided by 6 global collaborators. The sample metadata nearly always contained a de-identified subject ID, COVID-19 status, age in years and sex. Where available, HLA class I and class II types were taken from metadata supplied by the sample provider and were not determined by assay-based typing. On the study overall, not on this receptor specifically: Clinical and demographic metadata were provided uncurated, with the amount varying by source and participant.

The immunoSEQ Assay, a bias-controlled multiplex PCR, was used to amplify TCRbeta CDR3 regions from genomic DNA. The paper's data handling went like this. The number of nucleated cells in each sample was estimated by amplification of reference gene primers within the assay. To quantify the absolute abundance of each unique TCRbeta CDR3 rearrangement, sequence reads were collapsed and filtered. Productive Simpson clonality was computed per sample as the square root of Simpson's diversity index over productive rearrangements. Here the immuneACCESS table is served through TCRdb, limited to in-frame sequences with V and J called. Missing clones are a known gap in these copies; in checked studies unresolved V genes cover under half, and the rest lacks a known reason. The V and J calls and clone size are taken from that table; D and trimming were inferred from the DNA. This sample holds under 250,000 clones; about 89% were observed only once. Under 5.5% of the sample is taken by the ten largest.

V loses 3 bases at its end and J loses 0 bases; junction bases beyond the gene matches: 1. Looking up the germline V gene (reference sequence) yields CDR1 LNHDA and CDR2 SQIVND. The CDR3 contains 14 residues, cysteine and phenylalanine counted. Here the CDR3 DNA is all that survives: 42 bases in frame from base 1. Note on this clone: It lacks a known antigen. No base qualities exist here, and no much larger clone lies one base off it.

Each collaborating institution followed its own protocols to collect whole blood in K2EDTA tubes. For TCRbeta analysis, collaborators shipped samples as frozen whole blood, isolated PBMCs, or DNA extracted from either of those sample types. This sequence uses TRBV19 and TRBJ1-2; TRBD1 matches 7 bases in the middle. Sequenced: peripheral blood. The receptor's source is a woman aged 40 to 49 with acute or convalescent COVID-19. The CDR3 region reads CASSMGTANYGYTF. The sequence in DNA is TGTGCCAGTAGTATGGGGACAGCTAACTATGGCTACACCTTC.